This passage covers 18 T cell receptor beta chains from one sample sequenced in a study of control samples from healthy donors and cancer patients. Assay used: immunoSEQ multiplex PCR; TCRdb lists only in-frame clones, some missing. This table has 200,000 or so clones, about 94% appearing once. The specimen sequenced was blood. The receptor source for this set is a man aged 45-60 years in good health.

This clone was seen a single time. This chain links TRBV6-4 with TRBJ1-2; D is perhaps TRBD1 (5 bases). The CDR3 length is 12 residues. The V end was cut by 4 bases, the J end by 4 bases, with 7 bases between. CDR1 and CDR2 from the germline V gene are MRHNA and SNTAGT. The CDR3 nucleotides read TGTGCCAGCAGTGGGGACGGCTATGGCTACACCTTC. It codes for CASSGDGYGYTF.

The V call is TRBV5-1, the J call TRBJ1-1; D gene uncertain. Trimming left V 0 bases short and J 1 base short, with 10 bases between. Germline CDR1 reads SGHRS; CDR2 reads YFSETQ. The CDR3 extends over 15 amino acids. The CDR3 protein is CASSLARQQNTEAFF. CDR3 bases: TGCGCCAGCAGCTTGGCGCGACAACAGAACACTGAAGCTTTCTTT.

The chain is built from TRBV19 and TRBJ2-7; 10 bases align to TRBD1. CDR3 length: 16 residues. Germline-derived CDR1 and CDR2 are LNHDA and SQIVND (reference sequence). V trimming: 3 bases; J trimming: 5 bases; junction bases outside the gene matches: 10. CDR3 DNA sequence: TGTGCCAGTAGTATCGGCCGGGGGGACAGGGGCCACGAGCAGTACTTC. Amino acids: CASSIGRGDRGHEQYF.

The V call is TRBV30, the J call TRBJ1-4, with D tentatively TRBD1 (5 bases). Germline V gives CDR1 GTSNPN, CDR2 SVGIG (reference sequence). The CDR3 consists of 15 residues. V lost 0 bases to trimming and J lost 8 bases, with 16 bases between them. The CDR3 spells CAWSVQSRGGEKLFF. CDR3 nucleotides: TGTGCCTGGAGTGTACAAAGTAGGGGAGGAGAAAAACTGTTTTTT.

This chain uses TRBV7-8 with TRBJ1-4; the D is unclear. The CDR3 runs 16 residues. Trimming removed 4 bases from V and 5 bases from J, with 17 bases in between. CDR1 is SGHVS and CDR2 is FQNEAQ in the germline V gene. This CDR3 is CASSSQWEVSNEKLFF. The CDR3 nucleotides read TGTGCCAGCAGCTCCCAGTGGGAAGTCTCGAATGAAAAACTGTTTTTT.

For the CDR3, the DNA is TGTGCCAGCAGCCCACTGACAGAGACCCAGTACTTC. Residues: CASSPLTETQYF. This chain joins TRBV9 and TRBJ2-5; D gene unclear. Germline-derived CDR1 and CDR2 are SGDLS and YYNGEE. This CDR3 is 12 amino acids long. Trimming pared 4 bases from V and 4 bases from J, leaving 8 bases between.

A remark on this clone: Other nucleotide sequences in the sample specify the same CDR3. This chain uses TRBV5-5 with TRBJ1-4; maybe TRBD1 (6 bases). Trimming took off 0 bases at V and 8 bases at J, with 17 bases between the two ends. This CDR3 contains 16 residues. CDR1 is SGHKS, CDR2 YYEKEE, per germline (reference sequence). As DNA, the CDR3 is TGTGCCAGCAGCTTGGCCGTGGAAGGGGGGGGCGAAAAACTGTTTTTT. As protein: CASSLAVEGGGEKLFF.

The rearrangement uses TRBV9 and TRBJ2-1, with 9 nucleotides matching TRBD2. The CDR3 totals 16 residues. Per germline, CDR1 SGDLS and CDR2 YYNGEE. Germline trimming cut 3 bases from V and 9 bases from J; bases unmatched to any gene: 13. In DNA, the CDR3 is TGTGCCAGCAGCGAATACGCGGGGGGGCTGATTGGTGAGCAGTTCTTC. It is translated as CASSEYAGGLIGEQFF.

The chain uses TRBV7-9 and TRBJ1-3; TRBD1 matches 7 bases. Unmatched junction bases numbered 5, after V lost 2 bases and J lost 4 bases. The CDR3 totals 15 residues. The germline gives CDR1 SEHNR, CDR2 FQNEAQ (reference sequence). This CDR3 reads CASSLQGGEGNTIYF. The CDR3 DNA reads as TGTGCCAGCAGCTTACAGGGGGGTGAAGGAAACACCATATATTTT.

V is TRBV5-1 and J is TRBJ2-7; no clear D. Germline CDR1 is SGHRS and CDR2 is YFSETQ. This CDR3 has 15 amino acids. V was pared by 4 bases and J by 0 bases, with 14 bases between. Here the CDR3 DNA reads TGCGCCAGCAGCATCTACCTACGACCCTCCTACGAGCAGTACGTC. Protein sequence: CASSIYLRPSYEQYV.

This clone was found once. The rearrangement links TRBV28 to TRBJ2-1, with TRBD1 matching 7 bases. Germline loops: CDR1 MDHEN, CDR2 SYDVKM. CDR3 length: 13 residues. The trim removed 6 bases at V and 15 bases at J, leaving 14 bases unmatched. CDR3 residues: CASSGPWGTVPFF. The CDR3 nucleotides are TGTGCCAGCAGCGGCCCGTGGGGGACAGTTCCGTTCTTC.

The chain joins TRBV3-1 (or the pseudogene TRBV3-2) to TRBJ2-3; TRBD2 aligns across 8 bases. The trim removed 5 bases at V and 8 bases at J, leaving 3 bases unmatched. The CDR3 consists of 12 residues. CDR1 LGHDT and CDR2 YNNKEL come from the germline V gene (reference sequence). The CDR3 region has the DNA TGTGCCAGCAGCGAGGCGGGGGGTACGCAGTATTTT. Residues: CASSEAGGTQYF.

The rearrangement links TRBV6-2 or TRBV6-3 to TRBJ1-2; D unclear. This CDR3 has 13 residues. The ends were cut back, 3 bases at V and 9 bases at J, with 14 bases in the middle. Germline V gives CDR1 MNHEY, CDR2 SVGEGT. CDR3 region: CASSYAREGSYTF. The CDR3 DNA sequence: TGTGCCAGCAGTTATGCCCGAGAGGGTAGCTACACCTTC.

The chain has TRBV20-1 and TRBJ1-2; D remains unclear. This CDR3 comprises 10 residues. CDR1 and CDR2 from the germline V gene are DFQATT and SNEGSKA (reference sequence). V was trimmed by 6 bases and J by 11 bases, leaving 13 bases between them. For the CDR3, the DNA is TGCAGTGCCCAACCCTACGGGTACACCTTC. Its protein product is CSAQPYGYTF.

The chain recombines TRBV12-3 or TRBV12-4 with TRBJ1-1, with 8 bases aligning to TRBD1. Trimming took 3 bases from V and 6 from J; bases not matched to a gene: 3. The CDR3 is 13 residues long. CDR3 region: CASSFQGASEAFF. The CDR3 DNA reads as TGTGCCAGCAGTTTTCAGGGGGCATCTGAAGCTTTCTTT.

CDR3 residues: CASRQTGIYGYTF. DNA for the CDR3: TGTGCCAGCAGACAGACAGGGATCTATGGCTACACCTTC. The genes are TRBV27 and TRBJ1-2; 7 nucleotides match TRBD1. V shed 6 bases, J shed 4 bases, and the junction held 5 bases outside the gene matches. Looked up from germline, CDR1 is MNHEY and CDR2 is SMNVEV (reference sequence). CDR3 size: 13 residues.

This clone is a singleton in its sample. The chain joins TRBV30 to TRBJ1-2; D is uncertain. The CDR3 length is 12 residues. The V and J ends lost 0 bases and 8 bases respectively, with 10 bases between them. Germline values: CDR1 GTSNPN, CDR2 SVGIG (reference sequence). This CDR3 is CAWSVQPGGYTF. Here the CDR3 DNA reads TGTGCCTGGAGTGTCCAACCGGGGGGCTACACCTTC.

The chain recombines TRBV10-3 with TRBJ1-2; a possible D gene is TRBD1 (5 bases). The V gene lost 6 bases and the J gene lost 6 bases, with 11 bases spanning the gap. The V gene's germline CDR1 is ENHRY and CDR2 SYGVKD. The CDR3 totals 12 residues. DNA for the CDR3: TGTGCCATCAGGACCTCGGGGGATGGCTACACCTTC. Protein: CAIRTSGDGYTF.